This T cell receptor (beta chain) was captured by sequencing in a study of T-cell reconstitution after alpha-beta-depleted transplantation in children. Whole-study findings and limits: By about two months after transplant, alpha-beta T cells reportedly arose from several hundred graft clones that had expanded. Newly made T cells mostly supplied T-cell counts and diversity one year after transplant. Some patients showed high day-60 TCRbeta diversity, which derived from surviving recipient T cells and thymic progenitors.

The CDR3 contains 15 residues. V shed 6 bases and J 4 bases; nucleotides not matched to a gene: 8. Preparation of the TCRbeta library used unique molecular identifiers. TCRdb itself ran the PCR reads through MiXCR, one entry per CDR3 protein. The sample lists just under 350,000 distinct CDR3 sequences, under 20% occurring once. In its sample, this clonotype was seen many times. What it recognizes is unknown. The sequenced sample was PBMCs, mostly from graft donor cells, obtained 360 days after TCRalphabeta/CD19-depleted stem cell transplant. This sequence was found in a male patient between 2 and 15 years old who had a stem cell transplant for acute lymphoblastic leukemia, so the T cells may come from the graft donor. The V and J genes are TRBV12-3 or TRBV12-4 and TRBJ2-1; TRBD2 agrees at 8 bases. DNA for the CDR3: TGTGCCAGCAGCCTTACTAGCGGCTTTTACAATGAGCAGTTCTTC. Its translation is CASSLTSGFYNEQFF.